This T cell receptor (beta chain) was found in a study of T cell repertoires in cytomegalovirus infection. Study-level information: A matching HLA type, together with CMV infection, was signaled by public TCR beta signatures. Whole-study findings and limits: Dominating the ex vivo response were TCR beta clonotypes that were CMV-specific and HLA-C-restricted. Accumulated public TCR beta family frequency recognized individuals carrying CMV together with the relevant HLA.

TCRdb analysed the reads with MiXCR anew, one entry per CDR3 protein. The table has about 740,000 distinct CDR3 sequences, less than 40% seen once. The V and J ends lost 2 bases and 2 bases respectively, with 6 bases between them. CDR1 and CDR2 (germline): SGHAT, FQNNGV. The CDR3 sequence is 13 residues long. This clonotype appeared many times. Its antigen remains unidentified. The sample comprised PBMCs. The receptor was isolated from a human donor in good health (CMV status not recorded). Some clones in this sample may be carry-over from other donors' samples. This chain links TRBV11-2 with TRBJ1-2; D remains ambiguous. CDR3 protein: CASSLLSNYGYTF. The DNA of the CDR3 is TGTGCCAGCAGCTTACTTTCCAACTATGGCTACACCTTC.